This T cell receptor beta chain is from a study of CD8 T cells in Susac syndrome. Reverse transcription of about 0.5 to 1 ug RNA was carried out with random hexamers. TCRdb reprocessed the immunoSEQ multiplex PCR reads via MiXCR and lists one record per CDR3 protein. The sample yields about 250,000 distinct CDR3 sequences, 93% seen once. Per the germline V gene, CDR1 is SGHTA and CDR2 is FQGTGA. V was shortened by 5 bases and J by 5 bases, with 18 bases between the two germline ends. This CDR3 has 15 amino acids. The TCR originated in a human donor with multiple sclerosis. The sequenced sample was CD4+ T cells from PBMCs. This sequence joins TRBV7-3 and TRBJ2-5; a weak D match, TRBD1 (5 bases). The CDR3 DNA reads TGTGCCAGCAGCGCAACCCCAGGGTCCGGGGAGACCCAGTACTTC. Translation gives CASSATPGSGETQYF.